This entry lists 19 T cell receptor beta chains sequenced from one sample in a study of OX40 agonist ivuxolimab in advanced cancers. The method was immunoSEQ multiplex PCR; TCRdb's version includes in-frame clones alone and lacks a portion of them. The sample consists of some 20,000 clones, approximately 87% of them appearing once. The material was CD4+ or CD8+ T cells sorted from blood, obtained in a trial of the OX40 agonist ivuxolimab. These receptors were collected from an adult with an advanced solid tumor such as melanoma, head and neck, liver or kidney cancer.

This clone was seen a single time. The V call is TRBV2, the J call TRBJ2-5, with TRBD1 matching over 12 bases. Germline V gives CDR1 SNHLY, CDR2 FYNNEI. J gave up 4 bases and V 8 bases, and 5 bases lay outside the gene matches. The length of the CDR3 is 14 residues. The CDR3 is CASPGQGASETQYF. The CDR3 bases are TGTGCCAGCCCGGGACAGGGGGCCTCAGAGACCCAGTACTTC.

This clone showed up just a few times. CDR3 residues: CASSHHLTGGNTEAFF. In nucleotides, the CDR3 is TGTGCCAGCAGCCACCATCTAACAGGGGGGAACACTGAAGCTTTCTTT. V gene TRBV9 combines with J gene TRBJ1-1; 8 bases agree with TRBD1. From germline, CDR1 is SGDLS and CDR2 YYNGEE. CDR3 length: 16 residues. V was clipped by 4 bases and J by 1 base; unmatched bases: 9.

The CDR3 region is CASSLGGGSSYEQYF. For the CDR3, the DNA is TGTGCCAGTAGTCTGGGTGGAGGGTCCTCCTACGAGCAGTACTTC. The J gene is TRBJ2-7, the V gene TRBV19; D may be TRBD2 (6 bases). This CDR3 has 15 amino acids. Trimming took off 5 bases at V and 0 bases at J, with 14 bases between the two ends. Germline V gene data show CDR1 as LNHDA and CDR2 as SQIVND (reference sequence).

The chain couples TRBV27 to TRBJ2-5; 9 nucleotides match TRBD1. The V segment lost 5 bases and the J segment 5 bases; nucleotides outside the gene matches: 6. Germline CDR1 and CDR2: MNHEY and SMNVEV (reference sequence). This CDR3 spans 14 amino acids. CDR3 amino acids: CASSPTGGGETQYF. CDR3 coding DNA: TGTGCCAGCAGTCCCACAGGGGGCGGGGAGACCCAGTACTTC.

J is TRBJ2-7 and V is TRBV19, with D perhaps matching TRBD2 (6 bases). Germline V gene lookup returns CDR1 LNHDA and CDR2 SQIVND (reference sequence). The CDR3 sequence is 14 residues long. With 5 bases removed from V and 3 bases from J, the gap between germline ends came to 14 bases. CDR3 nucleotides: TGTGCCAGTAGTCTCCGGGACTCCTACTACGAGCAGTACTTC. Protein product: CASSLRDSYYEQYF.

The chain combines TRBV7-8 with TRBJ1-5; TRBD1 matches at 7 bases. The V and J ends lost 5 bases and 0 bases, in that order; junction bases with no gene match: 10. The CDR3 sequence is 17 residues long. Germline V CDR1 and CDR2: SGHVS, FQNEAQ. The CDR3 bases are TGTGCCAGCAGCACGCAGGGGGGGGAGGGTAGCAATCAGCCCCAGCATTTT. As protein: CASSTQGGEGSNQPQHF.

This chain links TRBV5-1 with TRBJ1-1, with D perhaps matching TRBD1 (5 bases). CDR1 and CDR2 from the germline V gene are SGHRS and YFSETQ. Trimming stripped 2 bases from V and 1 base from J, with 9 bases between. The CDR3 has 14 amino acids. The CDR3 region is CASSFNQGNTEAFF. CDR3 DNA sequence: TGCGCCAGCAGCTTCAACCAGGGGAACACTGAAGCTTTCTTT.

The chain recombines TRBV27 with TRBJ2-5, with TRBD2 identical over 7 bases. V trimming: 2 bases; J trimming: 7 bases; junction bases outside the gene matches: 4. The CDR3 consists of 13 residues. Germline loops: CDR1 MNHEY, CDR2 SMNVEV (reference sequence). The CDR3: CASSLGGRGTQYF. The DNA for the CDR3 is TGTGCCAGCAGTTTAGGCGGGAGAGGGACCCAGTACTTC.

V and J are TRBV6-5 and TRBJ2-5, with D tentatively TRBD2 (5 bases). V lost 6 bases to trimming and J lost 5 bases, with 16 bases between them. Germline V CDR1 and CDR2: MNHEY, SVGAGI. The CDR3 length is 14 residues. CDR3 in amino acids: CASSYVGNEETQYF. CDR3 nucleotide sequence: TGTGCCAGCAGCTACGTCGGGAACGAGGAGACCCAGTACTTC.

The chain recombines TRBV14 with TRBJ2-2, with D tentatively TRBD2 (6 bases). The CDR3 loop spans 11 amino acids. V was pared by 4 bases and J by 13 bases, with 10 bases between. Germline V lookup: CDR1 SGHDN, CDR2 FVKESK. The CDR3 nucleotides read TGTGCCAGCAGCCCTCGGGGAGGGCTGTTTTTT. It translates to CASSPRGGLFF.

This clone was seen only once. Here the CDR3 reads CASSPTGNEQFF. The CDR3 region has the DNA TGTGCCAGCAGCCCGACAGGCAATGAGCAGTTCTTC. The chain couples TRBV7-3 to TRBJ2-1; TRBD1 is a possible D gene (6 bases). V was trimmed by 5 bases and J by 6 bases, leaving 8 bases between them. CDR1 and CDR2 (germline): SGHTA, FQGTGA. CDR3 size: 12 residues. The full variable domain, completed using reference TRBV7-3 and TRBJ2-1, is GAGVSQTPSNKVTEKGKYVELRCDPISGHTALYWYRQSLGQGPEFLIYFQGTGAADDSGLPNDRFFAVRPEGSVSTLKIQRTERGDSAVYLCASSPTGNEQFFGPGTRLTVL.

The chain combines TRBV27 with TRBJ2-7; 8 nucleotides line up with TRBD1. With 4 bases clipped from V and 3 bases from J, the junction kept 5 bases outside the gene matches. The CDR3 has 14 residues. Per the germline V gene, CDR1 is MNHEY and CDR2 is SMNVEV (reference sequence). The CDR3, as DNA: TGTGCCAGCAGTTCGGGACAGGACTACTACGAGCAGTACTTC. It is translated as CASSSGQDYYEQYF.

CDR3 amino acids: CASSQETRGGSYNEQFF. As DNA, the CDR3 is TGCGCCAGCAGCCAAGAAACTCGCGGGGGGTCCTACAATGAGCAGTTCTTC. The chain has TRBV4-3 and TRBJ2-1; 8 bases map to TRBD2. Losses at the gene ends were 0 bases for V and 1 base for J; bases not matched to a gene: 5. The CDR3 contains 17 residues. CDR1 and CDR2 (germline): LGHNA, YSLEER.

The rearrangement links TRBV6-6 to TRBJ2-7; 10 bases map to TRBD2. Trimming took 8 bases from V and 0 from J; bases not matched to a gene: 4. Germline assignment: CDR1 MNHNY and CDR2 SVGAGI (reference sequence). This CDR3 spans 14 amino acids. CDR3 loop: CASGGLADSYEQYF. CDR3 coding DNA: TGTGCCAGCGGTGGACTAGCGGACTCCTACGAGCAGTACTTC.

The chain carries TRBV9 and TRBJ2-1, with TRBD2 matching over 8 bases. V gave up 5 bases and J gave up 2 bases; unmatched junction bases: 6. The CDR3 sequence is 15 residues long. Germline V CDR1 and CDR2: SGDLS, YYNGEE. In DNA, the CDR3 is TGTGCCAGCAGTGACAGCGGGAGCCCCTACAATGAGCAGTTCTTC. This gives the protein CASSDSGSPYNEQFF.

The chain uses TRBV2 and TRBJ2-6, with D perhaps given as TRBD1 or TRBD2 (5 bases each). CDR1 is SNHLY, CDR2 FYNNEI, per germline. This CDR3 has 15 residues. The germline V and J ends were trimmed by 2 bases and 2 bases, with 7 bases remaining between them. Here the CDR3 DNA reads TGTGCCAGCAGTGAATTGGGGGCTGGGGCCAACGTCCTGACTTTC. Its translation: CASSELGAGANVLTF.

The chain recombines TRBV27 with TRBJ2-3, with D unclear. V was trimmed by 5 bases and J by 2 bases, leaving 14 bases between them. The CDR3 is 15 residues long. Germline V gene sequence: CDR1 MNHEY, CDR2 SMNVEV (reference sequence). The CDR3 coding sequence is TGTGCCAGCAGTCCCGTGGTCCGACTCACAGATACGCAGTATTTT. Its protein product is CASSPVVRLTDTQYF.

V is TRBV28 and J is TRBJ2-3; no clear D. Germline assignment: CDR1 MDHEN and CDR2 SYDVKM. The V end lost 2 bases, the J end lost 6 bases, and 9 bases lay between the germline ends. The length of the CDR3 is 13 residues. CDR3 sequence (DNA): TGTGCCAGCAGTTTAGCTGGCGGTGATACGCAGTATTTT. Amino acids: CASSLAGGDTQYF.

This clone was seen just once. The chain couples TRBV5-1 to TRBJ2-2, with D maybe TRBD2 (5 bases). CDR1 is SGHRS and CDR2 is YFSETQ in the germline V gene. CDR3 size: 14 residues. Trimming shortened V by 9 bases and J by 4 bases, and 16 bases separated the two germline ends. DNA of the CDR3: TGCGCCACAAGACCGGGATTTGGCACCGGGGAGCTGTTTTTT. Protein: CATRPGFGTGELFF.